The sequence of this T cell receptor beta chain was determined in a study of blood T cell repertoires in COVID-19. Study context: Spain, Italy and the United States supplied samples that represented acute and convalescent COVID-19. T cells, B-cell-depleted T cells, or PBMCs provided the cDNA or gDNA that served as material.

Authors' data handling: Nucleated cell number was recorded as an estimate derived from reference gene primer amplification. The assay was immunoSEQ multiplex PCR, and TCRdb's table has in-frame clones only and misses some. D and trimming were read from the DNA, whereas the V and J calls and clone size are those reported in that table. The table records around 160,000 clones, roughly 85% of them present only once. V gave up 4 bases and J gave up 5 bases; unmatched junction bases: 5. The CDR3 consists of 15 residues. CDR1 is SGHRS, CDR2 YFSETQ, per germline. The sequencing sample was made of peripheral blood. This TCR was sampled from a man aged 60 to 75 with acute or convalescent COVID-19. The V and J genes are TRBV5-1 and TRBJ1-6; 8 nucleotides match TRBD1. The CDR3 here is CASSLQGANNSPLHF. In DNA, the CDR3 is TGCGCCAGCAGCCTGCAGGGGGCTAATAATTCACCCCTCCACTTT.